Listed below are T cell receptor beta chains from one sample, sequenced in a study of PD-1 blockade in mismatch repair-deficient tumors. Sequenced by immunoSEQ multiplex PCR; TCRdb stores in-frame clones only, minus some. Found here are under 50,000 clones, roughly 83% of them singletons; the top ten hold less than 1.3%. The material sequenced was PBMCs, taken approximately 9 months after starting pembrolizumab. These receptors were obtained from an adult with mismatch repair-deficient cancer. CDR3s include the opening cysteine and the closing phenylalanine or tryptophan. Fields, in order: D gene, J gene, V gene, clone size, CDR3 protein, CDR3 DNA. A D gene is named only where the DNA matches it firmly. Clone size, where shown, is once, few, many, or a class for clones that have expanded.

d_gene: TRBD1; j_gene: TRBJ1-1; v_gene: TRBV2; abundance: -; CDR3aa: CASSDNLRTGGTEAFF; CDR3nt: TGTGCCAGCAGTGATAATTTGAGGACAGGGGGCACTGAAGCTTTCTTT
d_gene: TRBD2; j_gene: TRBJ2-2; v_gene: TRBV7-9; abundance: -; CDR3aa: CASSLGRTSGRANTGELFF; CDR3nt: TGTGCCAGCAGCTTAGGTCGGACTAGCGGGAGGGCGAACACCGGGGAGCTGTTTTTT
d_gene: TRBD2; j_gene: TRBJ2-5; v_gene: TRBV9; abundance: -; CDR3aa: CASRRSASGNQETQYF; CDR3nt: TGTGCCAGCAGGCGGTCGGCTAGCGGTAACCAAGAGACCCAGTACTTC
d_gene: TRBD2; j_gene: TRBJ2-1; v_gene: TRBV5-1; abundance: -; CDR3aa: CASSYASGGANEQFF; CDR3nt: TGCGCCAGCAGCTATGCTAGCGGGGGTGCAAATGAGCAGTTCTTC
d_gene: TRBD2; j_gene: TRBJ2-1; v_gene: TRBV28; abundance: -; CDR3aa: CASRLSSSGRTNNEQFF; CDR3nt: TGTGCCAGCAGACTCTCCTCTAGCGGGAGGACGAACAATGAGCAGTTCTTC
d_gene: -; j_gene: TRBJ2-7; v_gene: TRBV4-1; abundance: -; CDR3aa: CASSQGSGALNYEQYF; CDR3nt: TGCGCCAGCAGCCAAGGGTCAGGGGCCTTGAACTACGAGCAGTACTTC
d_gene: -; j_gene: TRBJ2-1; v_gene: TRBV6-1; abundance: -; CDR3aa: CASSEVFSGYNEQFF; CDR3nt: TGTGCCAGCAGTGAAGTGTTTAGCGGTTACAATGAGCAGTTCTTC
d_gene: TRBD2; j_gene: TRBJ2-1; v_gene: TRBV7-6; abundance: -; CDR3aa: CASSLRGAGSNEQFF; CDR3nt: TGTGCCAGCAGCTTAAGGGGAGCGGGGAGTAATGAGCAGTTCTTC
d_gene: -; j_gene: TRBJ2-1; v_gene: TRBV18; abundance: -; CDR3aa: CASSLSAPSETYNEQFF; CDR3nt: TGTGCCAGCTCACTTTCGGCGCCTAGCGAAACCTACAATGAGCAGTTCTTC
d_gene: TRBD2; j_gene: TRBJ2-5; v_gene: TRBV18; abundance: once; CDR3aa: CASSPYGLAEETQYF; CDR3nt: TGTGCCAGCTCACCTTACGGCCTAGCGGAGGAGACCCAGTACTTC
d_gene: TRBD2; j_gene: TRBJ2-5; v_gene: TRBV18; abundance: -; CDR3aa: CASSPFPTTSGTQETQYF; CDR3nt: TGTGCCAGCTCACCATTCCCTACTACTAGCGGCACCCAAGAGACCCAGTACTTC
d_gene: -; j_gene: TRBJ1-5; v_gene: TRBV30; abundance: -; CDR3aa: CAWSDDRSRNQPQHF; CDR3nt: TGTGCCTGGAGTGATGACAGGAGTCGTAATCAGCCCCAGCATTTT
d_gene: -; j_gene: TRBJ2-6; v_gene: TRBV30; abundance: -; CDR3aa: CAWSGALANVLTF; CDR3nt: TGTGCCTGGAGTGGGGCTTTGGCCAACGTCCTGACTTTC
d_gene: -; j_gene: TRBJ1-1; v_gene: TRBV19; abundance: -; CDR3aa: CASSKTRGQNTEAFF; CDR3nt: TGTGCCAGTAGTAAGACCAGGGGCCAGAACACTGAAGCTTTCTTT
d_gene: TRBD1; j_gene: TRBJ1-4; v_gene: TRBV6-1; abundance: once; CDR3aa: CASYGTARINEKLFF; CDR3nt: TGTGCCAGCTACGGGACAGCGAGGATTAATGAAAAACTGTTTTTT
d_gene: -; j_gene: TRBJ1-5; v_gene: TRBV2; abundance: -; CDR3aa: CASKEGIHQPQHF; CDR3nt: TGTGCCAGCAAGGAGGGGATCCATCAGCCCCAGCATTTT
d_gene: TRBD2; j_gene: TRBJ2-7; v_gene: TRBV27; abundance: few; CDR3aa: CASSFLTSGSYEQYF; CDR3nt: TGTGCCAGCAGCTTCCTGACTAGCGGATCCTACGAGCAGTACTTC
d_gene: -; j_gene: TRBJ1-2; v_gene: TRBV19; abundance: -; CDR3aa: CASSMTGGFYGYTF; CDR3nt: TGTGCCAGTAGTATGACAGGCGGCTTCTATGGCTACACCTTC
d_gene: -; j_gene: TRBJ2-7; v_gene: TRBV13; abundance: few; CDR3aa: CASSFPTAYEQYF; CDR3nt: TGTGCCAGCAGCTTCCCGACAGCCTACGAGCAGTACTTC
d_gene: -; j_gene: TRBJ1-5; v_gene: TRBV28; abundance: once; CDR3aa: CASRPRGGADNQPQHF; CDR3nt: TGTGCCAGCCGGCCGAGGGGAGGGGCCGATAATCAGCCCCAGCATTTT
d_gene: -; j_gene: TRBJ2-7; v_gene: TRBV11-2; abundance: few; CDR3aa: CASSLVYEQYF; CDR3nt: TGTGCCAGCAGCTTAGTATACGAGCAGTACTTC
d_gene: -; j_gene: TRBJ2-5; v_gene: TRBV28; abundance: -; CDR3aa: CASSPPPGPQYF; CDR3nt: TGTGCCAGCAGTCCCCCCCCAGGGCCCCAGTACTTC
d_gene: -; j_gene: TRBJ1-1; v_gene: TRBV18; abundance: -; CDR3aa: CASSPPGTLNTEAFF; CDR3nt: TGTGCCAGCTCACCACCGGGGACACTGAACACTGAAGCTTTCTTT
d_gene: -; j_gene: TRBJ2-1; v_gene: TRBV27; abundance: -; CDR3aa: CASSFGDYEQFF; CDR3nt: TGTGCCAGCAGTTTCGGGGATTACGAGCAGTTCTTC
d_gene: -; j_gene: TRBJ1-2; v_gene: TRBV5-6; abundance: -; CDR3aa: CASSSLGAGGYTF; CDR3nt: TGTGCCAGCAGCTCGCTGGGGGCGGGCGGCTACACCTTC
d_gene: TRBD2; j_gene: TRBJ2-1; v_gene: TRBV28; abundance: -; CDR3aa: CASSLLTSGYNEQFF; CDR3nt: TGTGCCAGCAGTTTATTGACTAGCGGGTACAATGAGCAGTTCTTC
d_gene: -; j_gene: TRBJ1-1; v_gene: TRBV5-4; abundance: few; CDR3aa: CASSLGAGPGNEAFF; CDR3nt: TGTGCCAGCAGCTTGGGCGCCGGCCCGGGAAATGAAGCTTTCTTT
d_gene: -; j_gene: TRBJ2-5; v_gene: TRBV28; abundance: few; CDR3aa: CASSLPGAQETQYF; CDR3nt: TGTGCCAGCAGTTTACCGGGAGCCCAAGAGACCCAGTACTTC
d_gene: -; j_gene: TRBJ1-5; v_gene: TRBV2; abundance: -; CDR3aa: CASNPDSNQPQHF; CDR3nt: TGTGCCAGCAACCCAGATAGCAATCAGCCCCAGCATTTT
d_gene: -; j_gene: TRBJ2-7; v_gene: TRBV9; abundance: -; CDR3aa: CASSVEQDYEQYF; CDR3nt: TGTGCCAGCAGCGTAGAGCAGGACTACGAGCAGTACTTC
d_gene: -; j_gene: TRBJ1-1; v_gene: TRBV6-5; abundance: -; CDR3aa: CASSYERDTEAFF; CDR3nt: TGTGCCAGCAGTTACGAGCGGGACACTGAAGCTTTCTTT
d_gene: TRBD1; j_gene: TRBJ1-1; v_gene: TRBV2; abundance: -; CDR3aa: CASSVAGTGREAFF; CDR3nt: TGTGCCAGCAGTGTGGCCGGGACAGGGCGTGAAGCTTTCTTT
d_gene: TRBD2; j_gene: TRBJ2-1; v_gene: TRBV5-6; abundance: few; CDR3aa: CASSSGLAGVTFYNEQFF; CDR3nt: TGTGCCAGCAGCTCAGGACTAGCGGGAGTCACATTCTACAATGAGCAGTTCTTC
d_gene: -; j_gene: TRBJ2-1; v_gene: TRBV19; abundance: -; CDR3aa: CASSTPRRFRLDNEQFF; CDR3nt: TGTGCCAGTAGTACCCCACGACGGTTTCGACTCGACAATGAGCAGTTCTTC
d_gene: -; j_gene: TRBJ2-7; v_gene: TRBV29-1; abundance: few; CDR3aa: CSVKGGAYEQYF; CDR3nt: TGCAGCGTCAAAGGGGGGGCCTACGAGCAGTACTTC
d_gene: -; j_gene: TRBJ2-7; v_gene: TRBV2; abundance: -; CDR3aa: CASNVVHEQYF; CDR3nt: TGTGCCAGCAATGTCGTCCACGAGCAGTACTTC
d_gene: TRBD1; j_gene: TRBJ1-2; v_gene: TRBV18; abundance: -; CDR3aa: CASSPPLGQGIRGYTF; CDR3nt: TGTGCCAGCTCACCACCCCTCGGACAGGGCATCCGTGGCTACACCTTC
d_gene: -; j_gene: TRBJ1-2; v_gene: TRBV5-1; abundance: -; CDR3aa: CASSLEGAGLYGYTF; CDR3nt: TGCGCCAGCAGCTTGGAAGGGGCAGGGCTCTATGGCTACACCTTC
d_gene: -; j_gene: TRBJ1-2; v_gene: TRBV30; abundance: -; CDR3aa: CAWSVPRQGGSANYGYTF; CDR3nt: TGTGCCTGGAGTGTACCAAGGCAGGGTGGTTCAGCTAACTATGGCTACACCTTC
d_gene: -; j_gene: TRBJ1-1; v_gene: TRBV4-2; abundance: -; CDR3aa: CASSGAGTGNTEAFF; CDR3nt: TGTGCCAGCAGCGGGGCGGGGACGGGGAACACTGAAGCTTTCTTT
d_gene: TRBD2; j_gene: TRBJ2-7; v_gene: TRBV9; abundance: -; CDR3aa: CASSVTGGLAGIEAAKQYF; CDR3nt: TGTGCCAGCAGCGTAACTGGGGGGCTAGCGGGAATAGAGGCCGCGAAGCAGTACTTC
d_gene: -; j_gene: TRBJ2-7; v_gene: TRBV21-1; abundance: -; CDR3aa: CASSIFRVGAFTYEQYF; CDR3nt: TGTGCCAGCAGCATTTTTAGAGTAGGAGCTTTTACCTACGAGCAGTACTTC
d_gene: TRBD2; j_gene: TRBJ2-1; v_gene: TRBV12-5; abundance: -; CDR3aa: CASGLEGLAGDEQFF; CDR3nt: TGTGCTAGTGGTTTGGAGGGACTAGCGGGAGATGAGCAGTTCTTC
d_gene: TRBD1; j_gene: TRBJ1-5; v_gene: TRBV19; abundance: -; CDR3aa: CASSTGFGNQPQHF; CDR3nt: TGTGCCAGTTCGACAGGGTTCGGCAATCAGCCCCAGCATTTT
d_gene: TRBD1; j_gene: TRBJ2-1; v_gene: TRBV15; abundance: -; CDR3aa: CATSPQLPGQGDNEQFF; CDR3nt: TGTGCCACCAGCCCTCAACTCCCGGGACAGGGGGACAATGAGCAGTTCTTC
d_gene: -; j_gene: TRBJ1-5; v_gene: TRBV29-1; abundance: -; CDR3aa: CSVAEQGDQPQHF; CDR3nt: TGCAGCGTTGCGGAACAGGGCGATCAGCCCCAGCATTTT
d_gene: TRBD1; j_gene: TRBJ2-3; v_gene: TRBV4-1; abundance: -; CDR3aa: CASSKARDRGPSDTQYF; CDR3nt: TGCGCCAGCAGCAAGGCAAGGGACAGGGGTCCCTCAGATACGCAGTATTTT
d_gene: -; j_gene: TRBJ2-2; v_gene: TRBV2; abundance: -; CDR3aa: CASRLAVSGELFF; CDR3nt: TGTGCCAGCAGACTAGCAGTATCCGGGGAGCTGTTTTTT
d_gene: TRBD1; j_gene: TRBJ2-7; v_gene: TRBV28; abundance: -; CDR3aa: CASRWDRGSYEQYF; CDR3nt: TGTGCCAGCAGATGGGACAGGGGGTCCTACGAGCAGTACTTC
d_gene: TRBD1; j_gene: TRBJ1-5; v_gene: TRBV28; abundance: -; CDR3aa: CASRGGQTNQPQHF; CDR3nt: TGTGCCAGCAGGGGGGGACAGACAAATCAGCCCCAGCATTTT
d_gene: -; j_gene: TRBJ1-6; v_gene: TRBV4-1; abundance: -; CDR3aa: CASSQDLGEIGSPLHF; CDR3nt: TGCGCCAGCAGCCAAGATCTAGGGGAAATCGGCTCACCCCTCCACTTT
d_gene: TRBD2; j_gene: TRBJ2-3; v_gene: TRBV15; abundance: -; CDR3aa: CATSRPGLAAFTDTQYF; CDR3nt: TGTGCCACCAGCAGGCCGGGACTAGCGGCATTCACAGATACGCAGTATTTT
d_gene: TRBD2; j_gene: TRBJ2-5; v_gene: TRBV30; abundance: -; CDR3aa: CAWSKPAGGEAQYF; CDR3nt: TGTGCCTGGAGTAAGCCAGCGGGAGGCGAGGCCCAGTACTTC